Listed below are T cell receptor beta chains from one sample, sequenced in a study of control samples from healthy donors and cancer patients. Sequencing used immunoSEQ multiplex PCR; TCRdb keeps in-frame clones, though not all of them. The sample holds 100,000 to 150,000 clones, under 90% seen once. The sequenced sample was PBMCs. All receptors derive from a man aged 50-59 years with head and neck cancer. Each CDR3 is given with its conserved first and last residue. The order of the fields is J gene, CDR3 length, V gene, clone size, D gene, CDR3 protein, CDR3 DNA. The D gene is left open where the match is weak. The size of a clone is reported for some rows only, either as once, few or many, or as a class for expanded clones.

TRBJ1-2 14 TRBV28 - TRBD1 CASSLGDRGDSYTF TGTGCCAGCAGTTTAGGGGACAGGGGGGATAGCTACACCTTC
TRBJ2-2 16 TRBV5-4 - TRBD2 CASSPPSGENTGELFF TGTGCCAGCAGCCCTCCGAGCGGGGAAAACACCGGGGAGCTGTTTTTT
TRBJ1-2 13 TRBV6-6 - - CASTPGGAYGYTF TGTGCCAGCACCCCGGGCGGGGCCTATGGCTACACCTTC
TRBJ1-4 15 TRBV19 - TRBD1 CASSRQGATNEKLFF TGTGCCAGTAGTAGACAGGGGGCGACTAATGAAAAACTGTTTTTT
TRBJ2-3 14 TRBV2 - TRBD2 CASRPGLAGGTQYF TGTGCCAGCAGACCGGGACTAGCGGGAGGCACGCAGTATTTT
TRBJ1-5 14 TRBV4-1 - TRBD1 CASSLGQGSTSQHF TGCGCCAGCAGCCTAGGACAGGGGTCTACGTCCCAGCATTTT
TRBJ1-2 14 TRBV6-5 - TRBD1 CASSWDRGIHGYTF TGTGCCAGCAGTTGGGACAGGGGAATCCATGGCTACACCTTC
TRBJ2-7 12 TRBV12-3/TRBV12-4 - - CASSPTGYEQYF TGTGCCAGCAGCCCTACGGGCTACGAGCAGTACTTC
TRBJ2-1 14 TRBV28 few - CASRFGTAGNEQFF TGTGCCAGCAGGTTTGGGACTGCGGGGAATGAGCAGTTCTTC
TRBJ2-1 19 TRBV5-1 - TRBD2 CASSLVSGPQRGGYNEQFF TGCGCCAGCAGCTTGGTCTCGGGTCCCCAGCGGGGGGGCTACAATGAGCAGTTCTTC
TRBJ2-1 21 TRBV5-1 - - CASSLPQGDFTITSSYNEQFF TGCGCCAGCAGCTTGCCGCAAGGAGATTTCACAATTACGAGCTCCTACAATGAGCAGTTCTTC
TRBJ1-1 14 TRBV11-2 - - CASSFEGMNTEAFF TGTGCCAGCAGCTTCGAGGGAATGAACACTGAAGCTTTCTTT
TRBJ2-5 14 TRBV3-1/TRBV3-2 - TRBD1 CASSQEGQQETQYF TGTGCCAGCAGCCAAGAGGGACAGCAAGAGACCCAGTACTTC
TRBJ1-4 14 TRBV10-3 - TRBD1 CAISETGGGEKLFF TGTGCCATCAGTGAGACAGGGGGAGGTGAAAAACTGTTTTTT
TRBJ2-7 13 TRBV6-1 - - CASSNRQAYEQYF TGTGCCAGCAGTAACCGACAGGCCTACGAGCAGTACTTC
TRBJ2-7 13 TRBV6-5 few - CASWEQGWGEQYF TGTGCCAGCTGGGAACAGGGTTGGGGCGAGCAGTACTTC
TRBJ1-6 15 TRBV6-5 - - CASSLGDLYNSPLHF TGTGCCAGCTCGTTAGGGGACCTCTATAATTCACCCCTCCACTTT
TRBJ2-5 14 TRBV5-4 once - CASSLAGAQETQYF TGTGCCAGCAGCTTGGCGGGGGCCCAAGAGACCCAGTACTTC
TRBJ2-7 17 TRBV10-2 - - CASSEYPRGLTAYEQYF TGCGCCAGCAGTGAGTATCCCAGGGGTCTGACTGCCTACGAGCAGTACTTC
TRBJ2-7 15 TRBV5-1 - TRBD1 CASSPGTGPLYEQYF TGCGCCAGCAGCCCCGGGACAGGTCCTTTGTACGAGCAGTACTTC
TRBJ1-2 14 TRBV29-1 - TRBD1 CSVMEGTAFYGYTF TGCAGCGTTATGGAAGGGACAGCCTTCTATGGCTACACCTTC
TRBJ1-2 11 TRBV7-9 once - CASSPMRGYTF TGTGCCAGCAGCCCGATGCGAGGCTACACCTTC
TRBJ1-5 15 TRBV6-5 - - CASRSPTGGNQPQHF TGTGCCAGCAGAAGTCCGACAGGAGGCAATCAGCCCCAGCATTTT
TRBJ1-4 13 TRBV3-1/TRBV3-2 - - CASSQTSYEKLFF TGTGCCAGCAGCCAAACGAGTTATGAAAAACTGTTTTTT
TRBJ2-7 12 TRBV11-2 - - CASSLDVHEQYF TGTGCCAGCAGCTTAGATGTCCACGAGCAGTACTTC
TRBJ2-1 18 TRBV4-1 - - CASSQEVTPGAGDNEQFF TGCGCCAGCAGCCAAGAAGTAACGCCCGGGGCAGGCGACAATGAGCAGTTCTTC
TRBJ1-2 13 TRBV2 once - CASRSNAPHGYTF TGTGCCAGCAGATCAAACGCTCCGCATGGCTACACCTTC
TRBJ1-6 15 TRBV2 - - CASSETGQRGAPLHF TGTGCCAGCAGTGAAACGGGACAAAGAGGGGCACCCCTCCACTTT
TRBJ1-1 14 TRBV5-1 - - CASSPSSMNTEAFF TGCGCCAGCAGCCCCAGTAGTATGAACACTGAAGCTTTCTTT
TRBJ1-6 15 TRBV9 - - CASSAPTSPGSPLHF TGTGCCAGCAGCGCTCCGACCTCTCCGGGGTCACCCCTCCACTTT
TRBJ2-1 15 TRBV6-5 - - CASSTDSLSYNEQFF TGTGCCAGCAGTACCGACAGCCTCTCCTACAATGAGCAGTTCTTC
TRBJ2-5 14 TRBV7-9 - - CASSLRAIQETQYF TGTGCCAGCAGCTTACGAGCGATCCAAGAGACCCAGTACTTC
TRBJ1-5 11 TRBV28 - - CASSLRQPQHF TGTGCCAGCAGTTTGCGTCAGCCCCAGCATTTT
TRBJ2-3 15 TRBV6-2/TRBV6-3 - - CASSSPGRGKDTQYF TGTGCCAGCAGTTCGCCGGGGAGGGGGAAGGATACGCAGTATTTT
TRBJ2-1 13 TRBV7-2 - - CASSPGHLDEQFF TGTGCCAGCAGCCCCGGACACTTGGATGAGCAGTTCTTC
TRBJ1-5 13 TRBV6-5 - - CASSLRERQPQHF TGTGCCAGCAGTCTCAGGGAGCGTCAGCCCCAGCATTTT
TRBJ2-1 15 TRBV6-4 - TRBD2 CASSEIAGVGNEQFF TGTGCCAGCAGTGAAATAGCGGGAGTGGGTAATGAGCAGTTCTTC